Below are 10 T cell receptor beta chains sequenced from a single sample in a study of T cell responses to AZD1222 COVID-19 vaccine. Produced via immunoSEQ multiplex PCR; TCRdb's table is partial and in-frame only. The repertoire holds about 150,000 clones, with about nine tenths as singletons. The specimen comprised peripheral blood, sampled 28 days after the second AZD1222 dose. These receptors were obtained from an adult who received the AZD1222 COVID-19 vaccine.

V and J are TRBV6-5 and TRBJ2-2; D unresolved. V shed 8 bases and J shed 0 bases, with 7 bases lying between them. CDR1 and CDR2 from the germline V gene are MNHEY and SVGAGI. The CDR3 is 13 amino acids. CDR3 sequence (DNA): TGTGCCAGCGCTACGGCGAACACCGGGGAGCTGTTTTTT. Encoded protein: CASATANTGELFF.

This chain joins TRBV7-9 and TRBJ1-3; 8 bases match TRBD1. Germline CDR1 SEHNR, CDR2 FQNEAQ (reference sequence). The CDR3 loop spans 16 amino acids. Germline trimming cut 5 bases from V and 2 bases from J; bases unmatched to any gene: 8. The CDR3 DNA is TGTGCCAGCAGCCTTACCCCGACAGGGGCTGGAAACACCATATATTTT. Its protein is CASSLTPTGAGNTIYF. The full variable domain, its missing parts supplied by reference TRBV7-9 and TRBJ1-3, is DTGVSQNPRHKITKRGQNVTFRCDPISEHNRLYWYRQTLGQGPEFLTYFQNEAQLEKSRLLSDRFSAERPKGSFSTLEIQRTEQGDSAMYLCASSLTPTGAGNTIYFGEGSWLTVV.

The rearrangement links TRBV5-1 to TRBJ1-2, with D maybe TRBD1 (6 bases). Between the trimmed V and J ends, which lost 4 bases and 4 bases, there was a span of 17 bases. The CDR3 spans 15 residues. Germline V gives CDR1 SGHRS, CDR2 YFSETQ. This CDR3 reads CASSGLSGAGYGYTF. The DNA for the CDR3 is TGCGCCAGCAGCGGGTTGTCGGGGGCCGGCTATGGCTACACCTTC.

The genes are TRBV19 and TRBJ1-5; unclear D gene. The ends were cut back, 3 bases at V and 4 bases at J, with 13 bases in the middle. The CDR3 extends over 15 amino acids. Germline V lookup: CDR1 LNHDA, CDR2 SQIVND (reference sequence). CDR3 amino acids: CASSISRRDNQPQHF. The CDR3 nucleotides read TGTGCCAGTAGTATTTCCAGGCGGGATAATCAGCCCCAGCATTTT.

This clone showed up just once. This chain uses TRBV6-5 with TRBJ1-2; D gene unclear. Trimming took off 6 bases at V and 8 bases at J, with 16 bases between the two ends. The CDR3 is 13 residues long. Germline loops: CDR1 MNHEY, CDR2 SVGAGI. CDR3 nucleotides: TGTGCCAGCAGATACCGGCGGAGAGGGGGCTACACCTTC. Its translation: CASRYRRRGGYTF.

This clone was observed once. V is TRBV11-2 and J is TRBJ1-1; no firm D call. Trimming cost V 3 bases and J 4 bases, with 18 bases left between them. The CDR3 has 16 residues. The germline V gene has CDR1 SGHAT and CDR2 FQNNGV. DNA for the CDR3: TGTGCCAGCAGCTTTGACCCTCCCGGGTCGGGCACTGAAGCTTTCTTT. Amino acids: CASSFDPPGSGTEAFF.

The V and J genes are TRBV19 and TRBJ2-3; D gene uncertain. This CDR3 is built from 11 residues. The V end lost 3 bases, the J end lost 6 bases, and 4 bases lay between the germline ends. Germline V CDR1 and CDR2: LNHDA, SQIVND (reference sequence). The CDR3 loop reads CASSILDTQYF. CDR3 nucleotides: TGTGCCAGTAGTATTTTGGATACGCAGTATTTT.

V gene TRBV15 combines with J gene TRBJ1-1; D is perhaps TRBD1 (6 bases). Germline values: CDR1 LNHNV, CDR2 YYDKDF (reference sequence). V shed 0 bases and J shed 0 bases, with 11 bases lying between them. CDR3 length equals 16 residues. CDR3 nucleotide sequence: TGTGCCACCAGCAGAGATGCAGGGGCCATGAACACTGAAGCTTTCTTT. This codes for CATSRDAGAMNTEAFF. The variable domain in full, with the rest retrieved from reference TRBV15 and TRBJ1-1, is DAMVIQNPRYQVTQFGKPVTLSCSQTLNHNVMYWYQQKSSQAPKLLFHYYDKDFNNEADTPDNFQSRRPNTSFCFLDIRSPGLGDTAMYLCATSRDAGAMNTEAFFGQGTRLTVV.

V is TRBV10-1 and J is TRBJ1-2; D is unclear. Trimming left V 2 bases short and J 5 bases short, with 9 bases between. Germline V CDR1 and CDR2: WNHNN, SYGVQD (reference sequence). The CDR3 covers 13 residues. DNA of the CDR3: TGCGCCAGCAGTGAGAATTACCCTTATGGCTACACCTTC. Its protein product is CASSENYPYGYTF.

The V call is TRBV6-4, the J call TRBJ1-2; D uncertain. The CDR3 extends over 14 amino acids. V was cut by 0 bases and J by 4 bases, with 9 bases left in between. Germline assignment: CDR1 MRHNA and CDR2 SNTAGT. The CDR3 loop reads CASSDSPGAYGYTF. The CDR3 nucleotides read TGTGCCAGCAGTGACTCGCCAGGCGCCTATGGCTACACCTTC.